This entry concerns a single T cell receptor beta chain. This sample is part of a study of T cells in tumors and immune-related adverse events. From germline, CDR1 is SGHVS and CDR2 FQNEAQ. The length of the CDR3 is 13 residues. Between the trimmed V and J ends, which lost 5 bases and 9 bases, there was a span of 14 bases. Generated by immunoSEQ multiplex PCR, the TCRdb table keeps only in-frame clones and is missing some. The sample consists of 20,000 to 25,000 clones, 90% to 95% of them appearing once. This sequence originates from a female donor with metastatic renal cell carcinoma. Sequences were derived from lymph node tissue, sampled from a patient treated with anti-PD-1 therapy. V is TRBV7-8 and J is TRBJ2-1; a weak D match, TRBD2 (7 bases). The DNA for the CDR3 is TGTGCCAGCAGCCCAGGACTAGGGGGTGAGCAGTTCTTC. Translation gives CASSPGLGGEQFF.